The clone carrying this T cell receptor (beta chain) was detected only once. Its antigen is not known. After removal of 4 bases from V and 5 bases from J, the junction contained 8 bases not matched to a gene. CDR3 size: 14 residues. The V gene's germline CDR1 is SGHVS and CDR2 FQNEAQ. Generated by immunoSEQ multiplex PCR, the TCRdb table keeps only in-frame clones and is missing some. The profile shows over 100,000 clones, around 91% of them singletons. These data belong to a study of OX40 agonist ivuxolimab in advanced cancers. Study-wide results and limits: In the expanded peripheral T cells, antigen specificity was never determined.

Specimen: CD4+ or CD8+ T cells sorted from blood, collected in a trial of the OX40 agonist ivuxolimab. This chain links TRBV7-8 with TRBJ2-7; 7 bases line up with TRBD2. This TCR was recovered from an adult with an advanced solid tumor such as melanoma, head and neck, liver or kidney cancer. CDR3 sequence (DNA): TGTGCCAGCAGCTGGGGACTAAGGAGCCACGAGCAGTACTTC. Amino acids: CASSWGLRSHEQYF.